The text below deals with one T cell receptor (beta chain). The data belong to a study of blood T cell repertoires in COVID-19. Study summary: Sites in the United States, Italy and Spain provided acute and convalescent COVID-19 samples.

Per the original data handling: Amplification from reference gene primers served as the basis for estimated nucleated cell counts. Using immunoSEQ multiplex PCR, the repertoire was profiled, and TCRdb retains in-frame clones only, with some absent. V, J and clone size derive from that table, while D and trimming were established from the DNA sequence. The sample lists about 150,000 clones, about 80% occurring once. Sequencing was performed on peripheral blood. The TCR sequence derives from a man between 65 and 80 years old with acute or convalescent COVID-19.

In DNA, the CDR3 is TGTGCCAGCAGTTTGATTTCGACGGGGTCGGGTACGCAGTATTTT. Protein product: CASSLISTGSGTQYF. The rearrangement links TRBV27 to TRBJ2-3; TRBD2 is a possible D gene (5 bases). Germline loops: CDR1 MNHEY, CDR2 SMNVEV (reference sequence). The CDR3 totals 15 residues. V lost 3 bases and J 8 bases, leaving 18 bases between the germline ends.